The rows below give T cell receptor beta chains drawn from one sample of a study of OX40 agonist ivuxolimab in advanced cancers. The repertoire was sequenced with immunoSEQ multiplex PCR; TCRdb's copy has only in-frame clones and lacks some. The sample comprises 50,000 to 75,000 clones, roughly nine tenths of which are singletons, and 18% rests with the top ten. The specimen comprised CD4+ or CD8+ T cells sorted from blood, sampled in a trial of the OX40 agonist ivuxolimab. Receptor source: an adult with an advanced solid tumor such as melanoma, head and neck, liver or kidney cancer. Each CDR3 is given with its conserved first and last residue. The D gene is left open where the match is weak. Expanded clones are given a class, and other clones once, few, many or no size at all.

TRBJ1-2,.,TRBV13,.,CASNRGRLGVGYTF,TGTGCCAGCAACCGGGGCCGCCTAGGCGTTGGCTACACCTTC
TRBJ1-4,.,TRBV5-1,.,CASSFRQATNEKLFF,TGCGCCAGCAGCTTCAGACAGGCAACTAATGAAAAACTGTTTTTT
TRBJ2-6,.,TRBV5-6,.,CASSLEWGGANVLTF,TGTGCCAGCAGCTTGGAGTGGGGTGGGGCCAACGTCCTGACTTTC
TRBJ1-2,.,TRBV6-1,few,CASKIGEGDGYTF,TGTGCCAGCAAAATAGGGGAGGGAGATGGCTACACCTTC
TRBJ2-1,.,TRBV5-1,once,CASSLWANDNNEQFF,TGCGCCAGCAGCCTGTGGGCTAACGATAACAATGAGCAGTTCTTC
TRBJ2-5,TRBD1,TRBV27,.,CASSRRQGSIETQYF,TGTGCCAGCAGTCGCAGACAGGGCTCGATAGAGACCCAGTACTTC
TRBJ1-5,.,TRBV27,.,CASSSLPFGRGNQPQHF,TGTGCCAGCAGTTCCCTCCCCTTCGGGAGGGGCAATCAGCCCCAGCATTTT
TRBJ1-1,.,TRBV13,once,CASSWSGLNTEAFF,TGTGCCAGCAGCTGGAGTGGCCTAAACACTGAAGCTTTCTTT
TRBJ2-6,.,TRBV7-6,.,CASSPLPSGANVLTF,TGTGCCAGCAGCCCCCTTCCCTCTGGGGCCAACGTCCTGACTTTC
TRBJ1-2,.,TRBV5-4,.,CASSLDRAFNYGYTF,TGTGCCAGCAGCTTGGACAGGGCATTTAACTATGGCTACACCTTC
TRBJ2-7,TRBD1,TRBV6-1,.,CASLGWTGAGEQYF,TGTGCCAGCTTGGGGTGGACAGGGGCAGGTGAGCAGTACTTC
TRBJ2-3,TRBD1,TRBV6-1,.,CASRDRGTDTQYF,TGTGCCAGCAGGGACAGGGGAACAGATACGCAGTATTTT
TRBJ1-4,.,TRBV28,.,CASSPGQTLSTNEKLFF,TGTGCCAGCAGTCCCGGACAGACCCTCTCAACTAATGAAAAACTGTTTTTT
TRBJ2-1,.,TRBV18,.,CASSHTGSYNEQFF,TGTGCCAGCTCACATACGGGCTCCTACAATGAGCAGTTCTTC
TRBJ2-2,.,TRBV11-2,.,CASSFKPGLAYTGELFF,TGTGCCAGCAGCTTCAAGCCGGGGCTAGCCTACACCGGGGAGCTGTTTTTT
TRBJ2-1,.,TRBV13,.,CASSFPSISGALYNEQFF,TGTGCCAGCAGCTTCCCCTCAATTTCGGGGGCCCTCTACAATGAGCAGTTCTTC
TRBJ1-2,.,TRBV11-2,.,CASSLGTGFGYTF,TGTGCCAGCAGCTTAGGAACAGGTTTTGGCTACACCTTC
TRBJ2-7,.,TRBV2,.,CASDGGALESFYEQYF,TGTGCTTCCGATGGGGGTGCGTTGGAGTCTTTCTACGAGCAGTACTTC
TRBJ2-3,TRBD2,TRBV14,.,CASSPPPAGVRTDTQYF,TGTGCCAGCAGCCCTCCTCCAGCGGGGGTGCGCACAGATACGCAGTATTTT
TRBJ2-2,.,TRBV7-9,.,CASSRDSSLPTGELFF,TGTGCCAGCAGCCGGGACTCTTCACTGCCCACCGGGGAGCTGTTTTTT
TRBJ1-2,TRBD1,TRBV5-5,.,CASSLEVMGQGNYGYTF,TGTGCCAGCAGCTTGGAGGTTATGGGACAGGGTAACTATGGCTACACCTTC
TRBJ1-5,TRBD1,TRBV28,.,CASSLNTGQAVYSNQPQHF,TGTGCCAGCAGTCTTAATACGGGACAGGCTGTCTATAGCAATCAGCCCCAGCATTTT
TRBJ2-7,.,TRBV6-5,.,CASSPDDLAHEQYF,TGTGCCAGCAGTCCAGATGACTTAGCCCACGAGCAGTACTTC
TRBJ1-1,TRBD1,TRBV2,.,CASIPGQGGFTEAFF,TGTGCCAGCATCCCGGGACAGGGAGGGTTCACTGAAGCTTTCTTT
TRBJ2-7,.,TRBV4-2,.,CASSQAGPDEQYF,TGTGCCAGCAGCCAAGCAGGTCCCGACGAGCAGTACTTC
TRBJ1-5,TRBD1,TRBV7-9,.,CASTTGPNQPQHF,TGTGCCAGCACGACAGGGCCCAATCAGCCCCAGCATTTT
TRBJ1-5,.,TRBV5-1,once,CASSLDRYQPQHF,TGCGCCAGCAGCTTGGATCGGTATCAGCCCCAGCATTTT
TRBJ2-7,.,TRBV6-1,.,CASLSYEQYF,TGTGCCAGCCTATCATACGAGCAGTACTTC
TRBJ2-3,.,TRBV5-6,.,CASSLYTDTQYF,TGTGCCAGCAGCTTATACACAGATACGCAGTATTTT
TRBJ2-7,.,TRBV11-2,.,CASSLGRVGYEQYF,TGTGCCAGCAGCTTAGGCAGGGTAGGCTACGAGCAGTACTTC
TRBJ2-2,TRBD1,TRBV28,.,CASREQGAGGELFF,TGTGCCAGCAGGGAACAGGGGGCGGGCGGGGAGCTGTTTTTT
TRBJ2-5,.,TRBV13,.,CASSPPGTAKETQYF,TGTGCCAGCAGCCCGCCCGGGACCGCTAAAGAGACCCAGTACTTC
TRBJ1-2,.,TRBV5-6,.,CASSLQGYGYTF,TGTGCCAGCAGCTTACAGGGTTATGGCTACACCTTC
TRBJ2-5,.,TRBV7-9,.,CASSFTEETQYF,TGTGCCAGCAGCTTTACCGAAGAGACCCAGTACTTC
TRBJ2-7,.,TRBV10-3,.,CAISWGYEQYF,TGTGCCATCAGTTGGGGGTACGAGCAGTACTTC